A selection of T cell receptor beta chains follows, all from one sample in a study of blood T cell repertoires in COVID-19. The method was immunoSEQ multiplex PCR; TCRdb's version includes in-frame clones alone and lacks a portion of them. This table holds under 300,000 clones, roughly 83% found once. The sequenced sample was peripheral blood. The receptors were gathered from a man aged 60-69 years who had recovered from COVID-19. Each CDR3 is given with its conserved first and last residue. A D gene is named only where the DNA matches it firmly. The listing skips clone size in some rows; elsewhere it reads once, few, many or a size class.

TRBV28,NA,TRBJ2-4,NA,TGTGCCAGCAGTGGAGGCTTTTTAGAGTACTTC,CASSGGFLEYF
TRBV6-5,NA,TRBJ2-1,NA,TGTGCCAGCAACCCGACAGCGAGCTCCTACAATGAGCAGTTCTTC,CASNPTASSYNEQFF
TRBV19,NA,TRBJ2-5,NA,TGTGCCAGTTCTCCCCAAAGGAGCCTGAGAGAGACCCAGTACTTC,CASSPQRSLRETQYF
TRBV19,TRBD1,TRBJ1-5,NA,TGTGCCAGTAGGGCCGGGACAGGGAGCAATCAGCCCCAGCATTTT,CASRAGTGSNQPQHF
TRBV5-1,TRBD2,TRBJ2-1,NA,TGCGCCAGCACCAAATCCTACCGGGAGGACCCCGAGCAGTTCTTC,CASTKSYREDPEQFF
TRBV12-3/TRBV12-4,NA,TRBJ2-5,few,TGTGCCAGCAGTTTATCCGGGGTCGAGACCCAGTACTTC,CASSLSGVETQYF
TRBV14,TRBD2,TRBJ2-1,NA,TGTGCCAGCAGAGCGGGAGGGGGAGAGCAGTTCTTC,CASRAGGGEQFF
TRBV19,NA,TRBJ2-5,NA,TGTGCCAGTAGTATAAACGCCCAGAAAGAGACCCAGTACTTC,CASSINAQKETQYF
TRBV28,TRBD2,TRBJ2-1,NA,TGTGCCAGCAGGCGCCGGGGGGGCACGGGCAATGAGCAGTTCTTC,CASRRRGGTGNEQFF
TRBV2,TRBD1,TRBJ2-5,NA,TGTGCCAGCAGCGGGACAGGGGAGACCCAGTACTTC,CASSGTGETQYF
TRBV5-1,TRBD1,TRBJ2-7,NA,TGCGCCAGCAGCGCTACAGGGGGGTCCTACGAGCAGTACTTC,CASSATGGSYEQYF
TRBV6-1,NA,TRBJ1-2,once,TGTGCCAGCAGTGACCGAGGACATCCTAACTATGGCTACACCTTC,CASSDRGHPNYGYTF
TRBV28,NA,TRBJ1-4,NA,TGTGCCAGCAGTTTACCGAAACAGGGTAGGGATGAAAAACTGTTTTTT,CASSLPKQGRDEKLFF
TRBV24-1,NA,TRBJ2-1,NA,TGTGCCACCTCGTCTTCAGGGATTTCTTACAATGAGCAGTTCTTC,CATSSSGISYNEQFF
TRBV15,NA,TRBJ2-1,NA,TGTGCCACCAAAGGGCAGGGGTCTGGTAATGAGCAGTTCTTC,CATKGQGSGNEQFF
TRBV28,TRBD1,TRBJ1-5,NA,TGTGCCAGCAGTTTGGGACAGGGTCGCAATCAGCCCCAGCATTTT,CASSLGQGRNQPQHF